This T cell receptor (beta chain) was observed in a study of shared clonotypes between healthy human individuals. Concerning this clone: Its antigen is currently unknown.

Sequencing was performed with immunoSEQ multiplex PCR; in TCRdb, only in-frame clones are kept and a portion is missing. The top ten clones hold 0.39% of a sample with approximately 2.3 million clones, 90% to 95% of them seen once. Findings of the study overall: Clonotypes shared by all four sorted-subset donors had higher generation probabilities than non-shared clonotypes. Donors were few, which limited the genetic and exposure-history diversity represented.

Sequenced: naive CD4+ T cells from PBMCs. As to subset: CD45RA+ positively selected. This receptor was identified in a man younger than 35 in good health. Some clones in this sample may be carry-over from other donors' samples.

This CDR3 reads CASGRDNYQPQHF. The CDR3 DNA sequence: TGTGCTAGTGGTCGGGACAACTATCAGCCCCAGCATTTT. The V and J genes are TRBV12-5 and TRBJ1-5; weak D call: TRBD1 (6 bases). The CDR3 has 13 residues. CDR1 is LGHNT, CDR2 FRNRAP, per germline. V was clipped by 5 bases and J by 5 bases, with 10 bases between them.